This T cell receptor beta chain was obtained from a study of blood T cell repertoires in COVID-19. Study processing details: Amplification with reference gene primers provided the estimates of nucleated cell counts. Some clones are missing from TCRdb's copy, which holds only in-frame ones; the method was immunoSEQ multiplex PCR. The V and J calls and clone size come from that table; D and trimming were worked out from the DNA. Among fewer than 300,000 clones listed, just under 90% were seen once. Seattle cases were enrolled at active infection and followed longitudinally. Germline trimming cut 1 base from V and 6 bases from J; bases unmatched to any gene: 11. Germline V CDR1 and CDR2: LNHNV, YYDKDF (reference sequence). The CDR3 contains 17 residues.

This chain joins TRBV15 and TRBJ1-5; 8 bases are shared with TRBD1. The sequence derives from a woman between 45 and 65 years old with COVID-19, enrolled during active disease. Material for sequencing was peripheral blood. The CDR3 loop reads CATSRGGAQGVLQPQHF. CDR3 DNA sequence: TGTGCCACCAGCAGAGGGGGGGCACAGGGGGTTCTTCAGCCCCAGCATTTT.